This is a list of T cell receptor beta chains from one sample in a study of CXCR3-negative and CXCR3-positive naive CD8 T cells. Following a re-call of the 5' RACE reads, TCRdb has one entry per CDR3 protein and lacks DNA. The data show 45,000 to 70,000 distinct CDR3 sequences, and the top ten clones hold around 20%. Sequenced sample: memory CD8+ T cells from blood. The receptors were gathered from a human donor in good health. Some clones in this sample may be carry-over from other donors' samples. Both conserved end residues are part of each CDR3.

CRVDDRGGETQYF | 13 | TRBJ2-5 | TRBV29-1
CASSMATLPSGNTIYF | 16 | TRBJ1-3 | TRBV19
CATSREGEVAKNIQYF | 16 | TRBJ2-4 | TRBV15
CASSLGFWSTDTQYF | 15 | TRBJ2-3 | TRBV7-8
CASSPSSYEQYF | 12 | TRBJ2-7 | TRBV7-6
CASSLEDRSYNEQFF | 15 | TRBJ2-1 | TRBV7-9
CASSYGPNNEQFF | 13 | TRBJ2-1 | TRBV6-5
CASSPRLAAGDEQFF | 15 | TRBJ2-1 | TRBV9
CSGETDAYGYTF | 12 | TRBJ1-2 | TRBV29-1
CASSFSARQETQYF | 14 | TRBJ2-5 | TRBV12-3/TRBV12-4
CASSQSGAMRRTDTQYF | 17 | TRBJ2-3 | TRBV23-1
CASSLWRGSTEAFF | 14 | TRBJ1-1 | TRBV5-1
CSAPDRATYEQYF | 13 | TRBJ2-7 | TRBV20-1
CASSQWGQGFNEKLFF | 16 | TRBJ1-4 | TRBV14
CASSKRGREYEQYF | 14 | TRBJ2-7 | TRBV21-1
CASSSRQKSSGNTIYF | 16 | TRBJ1-3 | TRBV13
CASSKRHSSSYEQYF | 15 | TRBJ2-7 | TRBV12-3/TRBV12-4
CATSPGTSGTDTQYF | 15 | TRBJ2-3 | TRBV15
CASSLARGQLDFNQPQHF | 18 | TRBJ1-5 | TRBV5-1
CASSEEIGTEQYF | 13 | TRBJ2-7 | TRBV6-1
CASSLPSGPKSTEAFF | 16 | TRBJ1-1 | TRBV5-6
CASSTSPSFQGTDTGELFF | 19 | TRBJ2-2 | TRBV7-6
CASSLAETYEQYF | 13 | TRBJ2-7 | TRBV7-9
CASRDRDQPQHF | 12 | TRBJ1-5 | TRBV10-1
CSVPLEGNEQYF | 12 | TRBJ2-7 | TRBV29-1
CASSKGRDRGTYNEQFF | 17 | TRBJ2-1 | TRBV21-1
CASSLGTAAYEQYF | 14 | TRBJ2-7 | TRBV12-3/TRBV12-4
CSARKQDVSLGTQYF | 15 | TRBJ2-5 | TRBV20-1
CSGQESSYEQYF | 12 | TRBJ2-7 | TRBV20-1
CASSDRVPYGELFF | 14 | TRBJ2-2 | TRBV6-1
CASSPQGTEAFF | 12 | TRBJ1-1 | TRBV7-9
CASSSLLIAGNNEQFF | 16 | TRBJ2-1 | TRBV12-3/TRBV12-4
CASSLGEGNEQFF | 13 | TRBJ2-1 | TRBV6-5
CASSLMLSGANVLTF | 15 | TRBJ2-6 | TRBV28
CSVGTLGQKNYEQYF | 15 | TRBJ2-7 | TRBV29-1
CSARDSLFYEQYF | 13 | TRBJ2-7 | TRBV29-1
CSVAGGLSNYEQYF | 14 | TRBJ2-7 | TRBV29-1
CASSVLAGTGENEQFF | 16 | TRBJ2-1 | TRBV6-1
CATLATETQYF | 11 | TRBJ2-5 | TRBV28
CSVPGDISYEQYF | 13 | TRBJ2-7 | TRBV29-1
CASSPGRNEQYF | 12 | TRBJ2-7 | TRBV7-9